Shown below are 20 T cell receptor beta chains from a single sample sequenced in a study of T cells after yellow fever vaccination. TCRdb independently ran MiXCR on the 5' RACE reads; one entry per CDR3 protein. The table lists about 130,000 distinct CDR3 sequences, 6.5% to 8% of them singletons. This sample comprised CD4+ T cells sorted from PBMCs, obtained about 10 days after the first yellow fever vaccination. The origin of the receptors is a man younger than 35 who received the YFV17D yellow fever vaccine.

This clonotype was detected ten times or more. The chain carries TRBV9 and TRBJ1-1; D might be TRBD1 (5 bases). There are 15 residues in the CDR3. V gave up 3 bases and J gave up 2 bases, with 14 bases separating them. Per the germline V gene, CDR1 is SGDLS and CDR2 is YYNGEE. CDR3 coding DNA: TGTGCCAGCAGCGCCGGACACAACCTAAACACTGAAGCTTTCTTT. It yields the protein CASSAGHNLNTEAFF.

The table lists this clonotype with a few counts. The gene calls are TRBV12-3 or TRBV12-4 and TRBJ1-2, with TRBD1 identical over 11 bases. With V trimmed by 8 bases and J by 8 bases, 7 bases remained unmatched. CDR3 length: 13 amino acids. CDR3 DNA: TGTGCCAGCTGGGACAGGGGGTTGGAAGGCTACACCTTC. Translating it yields CASWDRGLEGYTF.

The CDR3 loop is CASSEYVEAFF. DNA for the CDR3: TGTGCCAGCAGTGAATATGTAGAAGCTTTCTTT. The J gene is TRBJ1-1, the V gene TRBV2; no clear D gene. The CDR3 covers 11 residues. Germline V lookup: CDR1 SNHLY, CDR2 FYNNEI. V lost 2 bases and J lost 8, with 6 bases in between.

The sample holds many counts of this clonotype. The chain has TRBV12-3 or TRBV12-4 and TRBJ2-7; 7 nucleotides agree with TRBD1. The CDR3 contains 14 residues. V shed 6 bases, J shed 2 bases, and the junction held 7 bases outside the gene matches. In DNA, the CDR3 is TGTGCCAGCAGACCCGGGACAGCGACCTACGAGCAGTACTTC. The encoded protein is CASRPGTATYEQYF.

Many counts were recorded for this clonotype. V gene TRBV5-5 combines with J gene TRBJ2-2; TRBD1 matches 10 bases. The junction had 5 bases not matched to a gene; V was cut back by 3 bases and J by 6 bases. Germline-derived CDR1 and CDR2 are SGHKS and YYEKEE (reference sequence). This CDR3 comprises 15 residues. CDR3 protein: CASSSPGQGSGELFF. Here the CDR3 DNA reads TGTGCCAGCAGCTCTCCGGGACAGGGGTCCGGGGAGCTGTTTTTT.

Many counts were recorded for this clonotype. The chain employs TRBV6-2 or TRBV6-3 and TRBJ2-2; no definite D call. V was shortened by 6 bases and J by 5 bases, with 10 bases between the two germline ends. The CDR3 loop spans 13 amino acids. Germline CDR1 and CDR2: MNHEY and SVGEGT. CDR3 amino acids: CASSLQRTGELFF. DNA for the CDR3: TGTGCCAGCAGCCTCCAACGGACCGGGGAGCTGTTTTTT.

This clonotype was found a few times. This rearrangement joins TRBV5-5 to TRBJ1-2; D is perhaps TRBD1 (5 bases). This CDR3 spans 17 amino acids. From germline, CDR1 is SGHKS and CDR2 YYEKEE (reference sequence). V lost 2 bases and J 4 bases, leaving 21 bases between the germline ends. This CDR3 is CASSLTGQVQQGYGYTF. In nucleotides, the CDR3 is TGTGCCAGCAGCTTAACGGGGCAGGTCCAGCAAGGCTATGGCTACACCTTC.

This clonotype has ten or more counts. The CDR3 loop reads CASSIQGATNEKLFF. The CDR3 nucleotides read TGCGCCAGCAGCATACAGGGGGCAACTAATGAAAAACTGTTTTTT. The V gene is TRBV4-3, the J gene TRBJ1-4, with 8 positions matching TRBD1. The CDR3 totals 15 residues. V lost 5 bases to trimming and J lost 0 bases; unmatched junction nucleotides: 2. Germline lookup yields CDR1 LGHNA and CDR2 YSLEER.

This clonotype has a handful of counts. The chain joins TRBV11-2 to TRBJ2-7; a possible D gene is TRBD2 (6 bases). In germline, CDR1 is SGHAT, CDR2 FQNNGV. The CDR3 spans 16 residues. Trimming cost V 5 bases and J 0 bases, with 17 bases left between them. CDR3 in amino acids: CASSPISRRGSYEQYF. In DNA form, the CDR3 reads TGTGCCAGCAGCCCCATTTCCCGGCGGGGCTCCTACGAGCAGTACTTC.

The table lists this clonotype with many counts. The chain has TRBV6-2 or TRBV6-3 and TRBJ2-7; D gene uncertain. CDR1 and CDR2 (germline): MNHEY, SVGEGT. V lost 7 bases and J 2 bases, leaving 21 bases between the germline ends. The CDR3 covers 16 residues. CDR3 DNA sequence: TGTGCCAGCACCGACTCCCGGGTCCCCAAAACCTACGAGCAGTACTTC. This codes for CASTDSRVPKTYEQYF.

This clonotype was seen ten or more times. This chain joins TRBV7-2 and TRBJ2-7; 9 bases align to TRBD2. Germline V gives CDR1 SGHTA, CDR2 FQGNSA. The CDR3 has 15 residues. V dropped 3 bases and J dropped 0; count of bases not matched to a gene: 3. Written as DNA, the CDR3 is TGTGCCAGCAGCTTCCGGACTAGCGCCTCCTACGAGCAGTACTTC. Translation: CASSFRTSASYEQYF. The full variable domain, in which reference TRBV7-2 and TRBJ2-7 provide the parts outside the CDR3, is GAGVSQSPSNKVTEKGKDVELRCDPISGHTALYWYRQSLGQGLEFLIYFQGNSAPDKSGLPSDRFSAERTGGSVSTLTIQRTQQEDSAVYLCASSFRTSASYEQYFGPGTRLTVT.

This clonotype was detected many times. The V gene is TRBV18, the J gene TRBJ2-7; 10 bases map to TRBD1. The CDR3 contains 15 residues. Germline values: CDR1 KGHSH, CDR2 LQKENI. With 5 bases clipped from V and 5 bases from J, the junction kept 9 bases outside the gene matches. The DNA of the CDR3 is TGTGCCAGCTCAGGAGGGGGACAGGGGAAAAACGAGCAGTACGTC. Amino acids: CASSGGGQGKNEQYV.

This clonotype was recorded a few times. The chain has TRBV20-1 and TRBJ1-5; no firm D call. V was clipped by 3 bases and J by 0 bases, with 9 bases between them. Germline V CDR1 and CDR2: DFQATT, SNEGSKA (reference sequence). CDR3 length equals 14 residues. The CDR3 is CSASSGDSNQPQHF. In DNA form, the CDR3 reads TGCAGTGCTAGTTCGGGAGATAGCAATCAGCCCCAGCATTTT.

CDR3 residues: CASGAGDQETQYF. CDR3 coding DNA: TGTGCCAGCGGGGCCGGGGACCAAGAGACCCAGTACTTC. This sequence joins TRBV7-3 and TRBJ2-5, with D tentatively TRBD1 or TRBD2 (5 bases each). From germline, CDR1 is SGHTA and CDR2 FQGTGA. The CDR3 consists of 13 residues. V lost 8 bases, J lost 0 bases, and 10 bases lay in between.

This clonotype was seen repeatedly, ten times or more. The chain uses TRBV11-2 and TRBJ2-3; D might be TRBD2 (5 bases). This CDR3 comprises 13 residues. The germline V gene has CDR1 SGHAT and CDR2 FQNNGV. Trimming cost V 3 bases and J 6 bases, with 10 bases left between them. The CDR3 sequence: CASSFYGEDTQYF. Here the CDR3 DNA reads TGTGCCAGCAGCTTTTACGGGGAGGATACGCAGTATTTT.

This clonotype was counted many times. The rearrangement joins TRBV6-2 or TRBV6-3 to TRBJ2-3; D ambiguous. From germline, CDR1 is MNHEY and CDR2 SVGEGT. The V end lost 6 bases, the J end lost 6 bases, and 13 bases lay between the germline ends. The CDR3 spans 13 residues. CDR3 region: CASRDWSLDTQYF. In DNA form, the CDR3 reads TGTGCCAGCAGGGATTGGAGTTTGGATACGCAGTATTTT.

This clonotype was detected ten times or more. The chain joins TRBV20-1 to TRBJ1-3; no reliable D call. This CDR3 is built from 13 residues. Germline lookup yields CDR1 DFQATT and CDR2 SNEGSKA (reference sequence). The V gene lost 7 bases and the J gene lost 2 bases, with 12 bases spanning the gap. This CDR3 reads CSVGRETGNTIYF. DNA of the CDR3: TGCAGTGTTGGGAGAGAAACTGGAAACACCATATATTTT.

This clonotype occurred many times. The chain employs TRBV5-1 and TRBJ1-5; D is undetermined. V was pared by 3 bases and J by 0 bases, with 13 bases between. The length of the CDR3 is 16 residues. Germline V lookup: CDR1 SGHRS, CDR2 YFSETQ. The CDR3, as DNA: TGCGCCAGCAGCTCTGAACCGGCGGATAGCAATCAGCCCCAGCATTTT. Translating it yields CASSSEPADSNQPQHF.

The chain combines TRBV25-1 with TRBJ1-1, with unresolved D. Per germline, CDR1 MGHDK and CDR2 SYGVNS. The CDR3 sequence is 13 residues long. V dropped 7 bases and J dropped 5 bases, with 14 bases sitting between them. In DNA, the CDR3 is TGTGCCAGCAAAATGGGGTTGGGGACTGAAGCTTTCTTT. It translates to CASKMGLGTEAFF.

This clonotype appeared many times. The V and J genes are TRBV27 and TRBJ1-1; 10 bases align to TRBD1. After removal of 5 bases from V and 1 base from J, the junction contained 4 bases not matched to a gene. The germline CDR1 and CDR2 sequences are MNHEY and SMNVEV (reference sequence). This CDR3 region has 15 residues. CDR3 nucleotide sequence: TGTGCCAGCAGTGGGACAGGGGTAGGGAACACTGAAGCTTTCTTT. It codes for CASSGTGVGNTEAFF.